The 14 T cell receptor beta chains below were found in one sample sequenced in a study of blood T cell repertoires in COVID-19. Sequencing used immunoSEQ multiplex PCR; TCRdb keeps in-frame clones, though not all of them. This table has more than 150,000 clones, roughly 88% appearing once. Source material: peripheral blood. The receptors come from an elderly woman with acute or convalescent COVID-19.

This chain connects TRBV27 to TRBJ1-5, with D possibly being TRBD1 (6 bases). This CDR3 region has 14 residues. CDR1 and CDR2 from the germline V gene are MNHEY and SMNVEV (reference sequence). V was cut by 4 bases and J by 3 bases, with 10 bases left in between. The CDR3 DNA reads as TGTGCCAGCAGTTGGGGGCAGACCAATCAGCCCCAGCATTTT. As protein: CASSWGQTNQPQHF.

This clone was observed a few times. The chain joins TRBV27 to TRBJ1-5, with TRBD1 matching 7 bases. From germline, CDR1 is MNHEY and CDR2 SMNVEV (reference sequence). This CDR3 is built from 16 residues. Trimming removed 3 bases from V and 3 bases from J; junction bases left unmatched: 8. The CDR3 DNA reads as TGTGCCAGCAGTTTTCGGTGGGACAGATACAATCAGCCCCAGCATTTT. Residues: CASSFRWDRYNQPQHF.

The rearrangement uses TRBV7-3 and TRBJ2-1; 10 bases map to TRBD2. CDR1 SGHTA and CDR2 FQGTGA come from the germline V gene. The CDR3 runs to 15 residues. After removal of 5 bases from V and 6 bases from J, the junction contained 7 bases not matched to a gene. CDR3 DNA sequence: TGTGCCAGCAGCCCTAGCGGGAGAAAACCCAATGAGCAGTTCTTC. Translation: CASSPSGRKPNEQFF.

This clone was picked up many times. The CDR3 DNA reads as TGTGCCAGCTCGGGGCCCAACAGGGGGAGCGAGCAGTACTTC. It encodes CASSGPNRGSEQYF. The gene calls are TRBV28 and TRBJ2-7, with 8 bases identical to TRBD1. Germline V CDR1 and CDR2: MDHEN, SYDVKM. The CDR3 totals 14 residues. Trimming at V came to 8 bases and at J to 6 bases, leaving 12 bases not matched to a gene.

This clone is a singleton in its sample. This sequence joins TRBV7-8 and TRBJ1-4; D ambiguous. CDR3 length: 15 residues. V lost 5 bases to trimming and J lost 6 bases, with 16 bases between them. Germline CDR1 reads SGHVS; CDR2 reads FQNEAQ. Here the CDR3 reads CASSAARQRDEKLFF. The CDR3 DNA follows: TGTGCCAGCAGCGCCGCAAGGCAGCGGGATGAAAAACTGTTTTTT. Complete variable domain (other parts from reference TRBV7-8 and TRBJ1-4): GAGVSQSPRYKVAKRGQDVALRCDPISGHVSLFWYQQALGQGPEFLTYFQNEAQLDKSGLPSDRFFAERPEGSVSTLKIQRTQQEDSAVYLCASSAARQRDEKLFFGSGTQLSVL.

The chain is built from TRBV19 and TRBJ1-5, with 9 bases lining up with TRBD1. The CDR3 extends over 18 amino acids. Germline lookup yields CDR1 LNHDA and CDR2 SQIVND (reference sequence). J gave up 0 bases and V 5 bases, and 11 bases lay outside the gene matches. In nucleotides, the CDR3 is TGTGCCAGTAGTCTAAGGGACAGGGCCGTTCCTAGCAATCAGCCCCAGCATTTT. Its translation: CASSLRDRAVPSNQPQHF.

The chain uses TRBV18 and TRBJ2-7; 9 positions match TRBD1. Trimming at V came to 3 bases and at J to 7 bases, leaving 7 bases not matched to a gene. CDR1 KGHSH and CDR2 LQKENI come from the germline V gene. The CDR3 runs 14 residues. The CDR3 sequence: CASSPGQGMEEQYF. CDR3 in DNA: TGTGCCAGCTCACCGGGACAGGGAATGGAAGAGCAGTACTTC.

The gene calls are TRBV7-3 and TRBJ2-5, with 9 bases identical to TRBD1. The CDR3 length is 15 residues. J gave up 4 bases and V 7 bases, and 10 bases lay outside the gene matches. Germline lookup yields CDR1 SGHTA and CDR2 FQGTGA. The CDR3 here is CASNVRDRDLETQYF. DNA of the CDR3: TGTGCCAGCAACGTGCGGGACAGGGATTTAGAGACCCAGTACTTC. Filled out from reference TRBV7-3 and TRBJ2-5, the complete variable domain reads GAGVSQTPSNKVTEKGKYVELRCDPISGHTALYWYRQSLGQGPEFLIYFQGTGAADDSGLPNDRFFAVRPEGSVSTLKIQRTERGDSAVYLCASNVRDRDLETQYFGPGTRLLVL.

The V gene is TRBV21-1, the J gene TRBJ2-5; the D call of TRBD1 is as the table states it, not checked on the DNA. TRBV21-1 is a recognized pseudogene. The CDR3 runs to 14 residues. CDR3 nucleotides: TGTGCCAGCAGCAAGCAGGGGGGTCAGGAGACCCAGTACTTC. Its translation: CASSKQGGQETQYF.

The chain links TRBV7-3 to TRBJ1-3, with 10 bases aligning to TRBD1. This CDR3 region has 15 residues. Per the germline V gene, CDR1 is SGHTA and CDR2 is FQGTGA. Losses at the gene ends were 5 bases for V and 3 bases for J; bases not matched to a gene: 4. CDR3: CASSPGQGGGNTIYF. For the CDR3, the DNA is TGTGCCAGCAGCCCCGGACAGGGGGGTGGAAACACCATATATTTT. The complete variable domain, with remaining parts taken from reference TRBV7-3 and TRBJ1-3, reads GAGVSQTPSNKVTEKGKYVELRCDPISGHTALYWYRQSLGQGPEFLIYFQGTGAADDSGLPNDRFFAVRPEGSVSTLKIQRTERGDSAVYLCASSPGQGGGNTIYFGEGSWLTVV.

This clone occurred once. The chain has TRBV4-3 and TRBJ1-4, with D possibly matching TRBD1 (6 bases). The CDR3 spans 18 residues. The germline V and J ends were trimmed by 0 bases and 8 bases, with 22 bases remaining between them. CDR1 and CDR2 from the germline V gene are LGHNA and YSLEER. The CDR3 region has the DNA TGCGCCAGCAGCCAAGAATTAACAGTCGGGCAGGGGCACGAAAAACTGTTTTTT. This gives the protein CASSQELTVGQGHEKLFF.

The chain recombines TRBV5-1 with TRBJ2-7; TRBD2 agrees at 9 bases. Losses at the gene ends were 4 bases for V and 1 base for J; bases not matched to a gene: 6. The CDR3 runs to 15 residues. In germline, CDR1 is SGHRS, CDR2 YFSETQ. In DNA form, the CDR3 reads TGCGCCAGCAGCCCGGGACTAGCTGGGTCCTACGAGCAGTACTTC. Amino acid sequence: CASSPGLAGSYEQYF.

CDR3 bases: TGTGCCAGCAGCCAGGACTACCTACTAGCCAAAAACATTCAGTACTTC. This codes for CASSQDYLLAKNIQYF. This chain links TRBV7-2 with TRBJ2-4; a possible D gene is TRBD2 (6 bases). V lost 5 bases to trimming and J lost 0 bases, with 14 bases between them. Germline V gene data show CDR1 as SGHTA and CDR2 as FQGNSA. The CDR3 is made up of 16 amino acids. The whole variable domain, filled in from reference TRBV7-2 and TRBJ2-4, reads GAGVSQSPSNKVTEKGKDVELRCDPISGHTALYWYRQSLGQGLEFLIYFQGNSAPDKSGLPSDRFSAERTGGSVSTLTIQRTQQEDSAVYLCASSQDYLLAKNIQYFGAGTRLSVL.

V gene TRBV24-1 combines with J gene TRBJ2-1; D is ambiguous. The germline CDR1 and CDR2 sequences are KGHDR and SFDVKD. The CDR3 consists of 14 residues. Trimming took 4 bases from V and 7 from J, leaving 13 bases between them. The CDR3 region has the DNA TGTGCCACCAGTGACCCTGCACGGTCGAATGAGCAGTTCTTC. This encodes CATSDPARSNEQFF.